This entry concerns a single TCR beta chain. What it recognizes is unknown. The sample holds other DNA sequences that translate to the same CDR3. The CDR3 totals 13 residues. Trimming cost V 6 bases and J 4 bases, with 12 bases left between them. Germline values: CDR1 MDHEN, CDR2 SYDVKM. The data were produced by immunoSEQ multiplex PCR, yet TCRdb's version contains in-frame clones alone and is incomplete. The sample has more than 30,000 clones; about 87% are singletons. Sample time point: time of PML onset. At PML onset, T3 blood samples were taken. The data are from a study of multiple sclerosis patients with progressive multifocal leukoencephalopathy. Findings and caveats of the study: Most PML patients had lower entropy, suggesting less diverse TRB repertoires. PML-onset expanded TRB clones were detectable before and during natalizumab therapy.

The sample consisted of PBMCs, taken from a patient treated with natalizumab. The chain joins TRBV28 to TRBJ1-2; no clear D gene. This clonotype originated in a woman in her 40s with progressive multifocal leukoencephalopathy. CDR3 region: CASSPGRIYGYTF. Here the CDR3 DNA reads TGTGCCAGCAGCCCCGGACGGATCTATGGCTACACCTTC.